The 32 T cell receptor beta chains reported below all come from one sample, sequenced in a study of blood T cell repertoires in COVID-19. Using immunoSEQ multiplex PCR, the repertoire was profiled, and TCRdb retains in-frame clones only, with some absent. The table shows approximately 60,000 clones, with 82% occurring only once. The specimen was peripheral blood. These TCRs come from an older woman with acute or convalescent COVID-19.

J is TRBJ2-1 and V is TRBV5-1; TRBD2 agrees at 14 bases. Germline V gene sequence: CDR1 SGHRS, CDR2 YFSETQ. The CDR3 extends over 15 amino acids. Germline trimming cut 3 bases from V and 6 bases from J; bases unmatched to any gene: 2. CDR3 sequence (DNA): TGCGCCAGCAGCTGGACTAGCGGGGGGACCAATGAGCAGTTCTTC. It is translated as CASSWTSGGTNEQFF.

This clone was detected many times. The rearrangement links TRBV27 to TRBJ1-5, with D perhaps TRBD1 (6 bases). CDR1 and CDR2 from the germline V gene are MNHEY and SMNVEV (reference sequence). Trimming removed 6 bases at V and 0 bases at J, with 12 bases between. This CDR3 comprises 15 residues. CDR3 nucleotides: TGTGCCAGCAGGAGATACAGGGATAGCAATCAGCCCCAGCATTTT. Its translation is CASRRYRDSNQPQHF.

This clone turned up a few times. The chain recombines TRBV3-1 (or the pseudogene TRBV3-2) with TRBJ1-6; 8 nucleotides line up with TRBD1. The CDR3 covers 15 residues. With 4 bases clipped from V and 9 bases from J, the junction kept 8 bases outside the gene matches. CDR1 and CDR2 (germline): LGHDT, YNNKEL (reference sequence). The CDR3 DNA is TGTGCCAGCAGCCCTAGGACAGGGAAGGGTTCACCCCTCCACTTT. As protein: CASSPRTGKGSPLHF.

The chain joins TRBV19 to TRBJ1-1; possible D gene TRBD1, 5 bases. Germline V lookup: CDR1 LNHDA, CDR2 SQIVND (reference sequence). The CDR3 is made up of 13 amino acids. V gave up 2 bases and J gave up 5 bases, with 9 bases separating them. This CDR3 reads CASSISQGTEAFF. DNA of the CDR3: TGTGCCAGTAGTATATCCCAGGGTACTGAAGCTTTCTTT.

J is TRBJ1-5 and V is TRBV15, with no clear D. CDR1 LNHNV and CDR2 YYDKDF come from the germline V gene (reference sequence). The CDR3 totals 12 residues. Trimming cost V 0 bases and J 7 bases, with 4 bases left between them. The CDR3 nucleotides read TGTGCCACCAGCAGAGACAGACAGCCCCAGCATTTT. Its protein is CATSRDRQPQHF.

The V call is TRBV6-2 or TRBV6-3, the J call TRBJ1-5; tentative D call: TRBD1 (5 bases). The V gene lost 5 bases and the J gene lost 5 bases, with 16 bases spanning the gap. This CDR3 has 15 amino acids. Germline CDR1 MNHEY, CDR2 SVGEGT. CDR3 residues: CASSTGGGSDQPQHF. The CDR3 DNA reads TGTGCCAGCAGTACGGGCGGGGGTTCGGATCAGCCCCAGCATTTT.

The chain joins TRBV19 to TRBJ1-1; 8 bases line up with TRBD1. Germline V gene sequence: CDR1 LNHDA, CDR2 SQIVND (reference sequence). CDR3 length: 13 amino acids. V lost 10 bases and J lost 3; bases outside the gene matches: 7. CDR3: CATTGTGYTEAFF. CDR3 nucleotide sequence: TGTGCCACTACCGGGACAGGATACACTGAAGCTTTCTTT.

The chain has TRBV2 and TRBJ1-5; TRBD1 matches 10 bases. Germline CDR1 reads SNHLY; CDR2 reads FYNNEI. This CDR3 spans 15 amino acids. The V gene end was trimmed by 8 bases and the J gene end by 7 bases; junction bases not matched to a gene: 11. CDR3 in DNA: TGTGCCAGCGACGTGGGGACAGGGGAGGGACAGCCCCAGCATTTT. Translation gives CASDVGTGEGQPQHF.

CDR3 residues: CASGRAGTGDEKLFF. DNA of the CDR3: TGTGCTAGTGGGCGGGCCGGGACAGGGGATGAAAAACTGTTTTTT. The chain carries TRBV12-5 and TRBJ1-4; TRBD1 matches 10 bases. The germline V gene has CDR1 LGHNT and CDR2 FRNRAP. Trimming cost V 6 bases and J 6 bases; bases outside gene matches: 7. The CDR3 covers 15 residues.

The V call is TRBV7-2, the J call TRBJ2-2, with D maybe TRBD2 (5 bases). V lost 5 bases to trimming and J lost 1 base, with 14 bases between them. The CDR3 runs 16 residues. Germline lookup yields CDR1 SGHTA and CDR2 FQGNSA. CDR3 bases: TGTGCCAGCAGCCCCTCGAGCGGCATGAACACCGGGGAGCTGTTTTTT. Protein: CASSPSSGMNTGELFF.

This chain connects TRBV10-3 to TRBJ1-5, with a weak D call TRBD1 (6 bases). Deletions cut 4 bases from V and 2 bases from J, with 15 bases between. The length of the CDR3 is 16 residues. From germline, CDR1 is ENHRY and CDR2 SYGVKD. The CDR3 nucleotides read TGTGCCATCAGTGGGCAGGGGAACGATGGCAATCAGCCCCAGCATTTT. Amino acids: CAISGQGNDGNQPQHF.

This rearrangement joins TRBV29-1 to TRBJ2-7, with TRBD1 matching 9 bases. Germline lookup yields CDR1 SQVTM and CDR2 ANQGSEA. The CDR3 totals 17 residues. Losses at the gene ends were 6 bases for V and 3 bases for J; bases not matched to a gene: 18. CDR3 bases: TGCAGCGTGGGGGGCTACGGGACAGGGCGCGCTTACTACGAGCAGTACTTC. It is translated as CSVGGYGTGRAYYEQYF.

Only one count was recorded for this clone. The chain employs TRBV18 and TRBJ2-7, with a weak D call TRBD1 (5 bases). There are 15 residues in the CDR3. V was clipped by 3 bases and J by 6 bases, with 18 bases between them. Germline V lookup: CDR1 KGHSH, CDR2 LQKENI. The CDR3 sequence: CASSPVLSGNTEQYF. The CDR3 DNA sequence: TGTGCCAGCTCACCGGTTTTATCAGGGAACACCGAGCAGTACTTC.

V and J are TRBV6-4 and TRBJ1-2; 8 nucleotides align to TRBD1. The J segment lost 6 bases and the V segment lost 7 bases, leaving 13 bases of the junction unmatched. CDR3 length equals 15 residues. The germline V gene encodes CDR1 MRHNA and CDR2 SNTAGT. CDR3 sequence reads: CASIKISGQEHGYTF. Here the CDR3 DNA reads TGTGCCAGCATCAAAATATCGGGACAGGAACATGGCTACACCTTC.

For the CDR3, the DNA is TGTGCCACCAGCAGAGATCTTGGGGGGGCAGCTGGCTACACCTTC. Encoded protein: CATSRDLGGAAGYTF. The chain has TRBV15 and TRBJ1-2; weak D call: TRBD1 (6 bases). V gave up 0 bases and J gave up 7 bases, with 15 bases separating them. Per germline, CDR1 LNHNV and CDR2 YYDKDF (reference sequence). The CDR3 contains 15 residues.

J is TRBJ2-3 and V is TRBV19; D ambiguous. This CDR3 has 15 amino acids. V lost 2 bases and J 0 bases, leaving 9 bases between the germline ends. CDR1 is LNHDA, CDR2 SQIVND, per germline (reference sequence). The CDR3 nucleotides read TGTGCCAGTAGTATAAGGCGGTCTAGCACAGATACGCAGTATTTT. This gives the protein CASSIRRSSTDTQYF.

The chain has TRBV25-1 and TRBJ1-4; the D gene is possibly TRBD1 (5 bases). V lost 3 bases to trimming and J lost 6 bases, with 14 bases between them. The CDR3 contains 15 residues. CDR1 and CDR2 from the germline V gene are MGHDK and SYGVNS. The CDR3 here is CASSEYRWGDEKLFF. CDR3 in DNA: TGTGCCAGCAGTGAGTACAGGTGGGGCGATGAAAAACTGTTTTTT.

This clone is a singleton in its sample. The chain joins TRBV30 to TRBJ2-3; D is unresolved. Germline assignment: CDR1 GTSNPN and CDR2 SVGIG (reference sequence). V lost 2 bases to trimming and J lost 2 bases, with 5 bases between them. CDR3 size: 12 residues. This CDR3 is CAWSKATDTQYF. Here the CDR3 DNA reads TGTGCCTGGAGTAAAGCCACAGATACGCAGTATTTT.

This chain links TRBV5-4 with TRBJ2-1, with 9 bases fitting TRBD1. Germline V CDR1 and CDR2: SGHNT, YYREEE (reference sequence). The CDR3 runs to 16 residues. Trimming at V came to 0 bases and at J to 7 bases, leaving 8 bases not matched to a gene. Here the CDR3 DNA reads TGTGCCAGCAGCTTGGAGGGGACAGGGAGGCCAAATGAGCAGTTCTTC. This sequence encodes CASSLEGTGRPNEQFF.

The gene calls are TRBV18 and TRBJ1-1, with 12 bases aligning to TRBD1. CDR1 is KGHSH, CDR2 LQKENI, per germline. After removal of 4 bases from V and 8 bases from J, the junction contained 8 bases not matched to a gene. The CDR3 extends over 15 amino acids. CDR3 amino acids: CASSQQSGTGGEAFF. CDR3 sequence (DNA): TGTGCCAGCTCACAACAGTCCGGGACAGGGGGCGAAGCTTTCTTT.

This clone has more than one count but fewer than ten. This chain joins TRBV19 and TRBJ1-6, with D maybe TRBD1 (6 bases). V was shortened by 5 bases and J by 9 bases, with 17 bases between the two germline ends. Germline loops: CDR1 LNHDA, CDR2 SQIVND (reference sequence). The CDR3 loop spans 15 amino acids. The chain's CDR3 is CASSEGQFEGSPLHF. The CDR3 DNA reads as TGTGCCAGTAGTGAAGGACAGTTCGAAGGTTCACCCCTCCACTTT. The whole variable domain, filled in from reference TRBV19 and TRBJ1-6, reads DGGITQSPKYLFRKEGQNVTLSCEQNLNHDAMYWYRQDPGQGLRLIYYSQIVNDFQKGDIAEGYSVSREKKESFPLTVTSAQKNPTAFYLCASSEGQFEGSPLHFGNGTRLTVT.

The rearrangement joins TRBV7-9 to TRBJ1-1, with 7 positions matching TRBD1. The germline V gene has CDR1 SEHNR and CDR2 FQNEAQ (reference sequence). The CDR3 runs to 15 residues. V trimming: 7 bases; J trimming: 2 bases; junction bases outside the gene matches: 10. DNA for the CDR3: TGTGCCAGCATCAGTGACAGGGCTTTTAACACTGAAGCTTTCTTT. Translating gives CASISDRAFNTEAFF.

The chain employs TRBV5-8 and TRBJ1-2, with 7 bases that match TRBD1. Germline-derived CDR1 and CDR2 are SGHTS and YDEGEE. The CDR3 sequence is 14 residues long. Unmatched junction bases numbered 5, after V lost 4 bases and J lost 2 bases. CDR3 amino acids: CASSRGTENYGYTF. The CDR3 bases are TGTGCCAGCAGCCGTGGGACAGAGAACTATGGCTACACCTTC.

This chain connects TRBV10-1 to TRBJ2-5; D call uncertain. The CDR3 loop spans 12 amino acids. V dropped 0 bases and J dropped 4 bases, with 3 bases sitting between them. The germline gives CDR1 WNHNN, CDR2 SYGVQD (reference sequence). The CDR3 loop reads CASSESRETQYF. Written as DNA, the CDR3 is TGCGCCAGCAGTGAGTCCCGAGAGACCCAGTACTTC.

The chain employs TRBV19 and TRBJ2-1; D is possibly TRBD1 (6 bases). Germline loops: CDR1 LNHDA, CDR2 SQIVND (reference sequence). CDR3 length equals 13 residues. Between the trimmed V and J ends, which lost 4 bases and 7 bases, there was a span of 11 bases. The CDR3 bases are TGTGCCAGTAGTACACAGGGTTCGAATGAGCAGTTCTTC. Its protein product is CASSTQGSNEQFF.

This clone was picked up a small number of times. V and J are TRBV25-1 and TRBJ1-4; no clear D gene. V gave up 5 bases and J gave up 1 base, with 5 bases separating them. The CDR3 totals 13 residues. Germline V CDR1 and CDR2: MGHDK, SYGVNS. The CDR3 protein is CASSQITNEKLFF. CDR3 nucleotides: TGTGCCAGCAGTCAGATAACTAATGAAAAACTGTTTTTT. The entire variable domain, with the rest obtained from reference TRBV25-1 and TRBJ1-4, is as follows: EADIYQTPRYLVIGTGKKITLECSQTMGHDKMYWYQQDPGMELHLIHYSYGVNSTEKGDLSSESTVSRIRTEHFPLTLESARPSHTSQYLCASSQITNEKLFFGSGTQLSVL.

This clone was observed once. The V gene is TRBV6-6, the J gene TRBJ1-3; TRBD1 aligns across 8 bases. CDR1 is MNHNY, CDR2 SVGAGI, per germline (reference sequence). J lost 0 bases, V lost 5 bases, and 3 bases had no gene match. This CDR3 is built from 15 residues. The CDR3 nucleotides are TGTGCCAGCAGTAGACAGGGGATCTCTGGAAACACCATATATTTT. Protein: CASSRQGISGNTIYF.

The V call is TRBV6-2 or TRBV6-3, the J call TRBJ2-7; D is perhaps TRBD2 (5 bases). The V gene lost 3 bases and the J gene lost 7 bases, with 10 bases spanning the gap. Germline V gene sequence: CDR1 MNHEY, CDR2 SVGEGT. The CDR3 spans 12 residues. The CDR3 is CASSYQTGEQYF. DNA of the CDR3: TGTGCCAGCAGTTATCAGACGGGGGAGCAGTACTTC.

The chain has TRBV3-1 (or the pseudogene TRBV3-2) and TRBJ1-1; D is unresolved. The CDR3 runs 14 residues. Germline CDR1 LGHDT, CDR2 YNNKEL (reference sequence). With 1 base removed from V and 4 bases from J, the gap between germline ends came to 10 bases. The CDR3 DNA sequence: TGTGCCAGCAGCCAAGCGGGAGGGAGCACTGAAGCTTTCTTT. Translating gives CASSQAGGSTEAFF.

The CDR3, as DNA: TGTGCCAGCAGCTCCTCGGGACTAGCGGGAGGGGAGACCCAGTACTTC. As protein: CASSSSGLAGGETQYF. V is TRBV11-2 and J is TRBJ2-5; TRBD2 matches at 16 bases. The V gene's germline CDR1 is SGHAT and CDR2 FQNNGV. The CDR3 length is 16 residues. The J segment lost 5 bases and the V segment lost 4 bases, leaving 4 bases of the junction unmatched.

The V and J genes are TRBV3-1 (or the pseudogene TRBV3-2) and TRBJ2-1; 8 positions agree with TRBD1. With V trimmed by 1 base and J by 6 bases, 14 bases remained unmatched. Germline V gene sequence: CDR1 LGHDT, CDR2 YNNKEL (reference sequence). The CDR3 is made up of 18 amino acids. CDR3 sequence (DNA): TGTGCCAGCAGCCAAGGGTTTAGTATTGGACAGGGCCGCAATGAGCAGTTCTTC. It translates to CASSQGFSIGQGRNEQFF.

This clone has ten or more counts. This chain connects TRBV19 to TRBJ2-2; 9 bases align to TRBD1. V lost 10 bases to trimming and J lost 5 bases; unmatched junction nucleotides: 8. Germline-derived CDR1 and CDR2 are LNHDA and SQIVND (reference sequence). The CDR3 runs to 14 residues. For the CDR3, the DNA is TGTGCCACCCTGGACAGGGGCATAACCGGGGAGCTGTTTTTT. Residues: CATLDRGITGELFF.